The next 21 T cell receptor beta chains were all read from a single sample in a study of T cell responses to AZD1222 COVID-19 vaccine. Here immunoSEQ multiplex PCR was the method, and the copy in TCRdb shows in-frame clones only, minus some. This table has fewer than 100,000 clones, around 94% appearing once. Sequenced here: peripheral blood, sampled on day 0 of AZD1222 vaccination. All receptors come from an adult in good health.

The chain links TRBV6-1 to TRBJ2-7, with 8 nucleotides matching TRBD1. CDR1 and CDR2 (germline): MNHNS, SASEGT. V shed 2 bases, J shed 0 bases, and the junction held 3 bases outside the gene matches. The CDR3 has 15 residues. CDR3 protein: CASSEQGASSYEQYF. The CDR3, as DNA: TGTGCCAGCAGTGAACAGGGGGCCAGCTCCTACGAGCAGTACTTC.

This chain connects TRBV18 to TRBJ1-1; 7 bases fit TRBD1. The ends lost 3 bases at V and 1 base at J; junction bases unmatched: 5. Per the germline V gene, CDR1 is KGHSH and CDR2 is LQKENI. The CDR3 runs 15 residues. For the CDR3, the DNA is TGTGCCAGCTCACCGCCGGGACAGACGAACACTGAAGCTTTCTTT. It codes for CASSPPGQTNTEAFF.

The chain uses TRBV28 and TRBJ1-2, with a possible D match to TRBD1 (5 bases). The V gene's germline CDR1 is MDHEN and CDR2 SYDVKM. Trimming left V 6 bases short and J 4 bases short, with 15 bases between. CDR3 length: 14 amino acids. For the CDR3, the DNA is TGTGCCAGCAGATATATCCAGGGTACCTATGGCTACACCTTC. Translation: CASRYIQGTYGYTF.

This clone appeared once. The rearrangement links TRBV3-1 (or the pseudogene TRBV3-2) to TRBJ2-4; 9 nucleotides line up with TRBD1. The CDR3 loop spans 14 amino acids. The junction had 9 bases not matched to a gene; V was cut back by 6 bases and J by 9 bases. Germline V gene lookup returns CDR1 LGHDT and CDR2 YNNKEL (reference sequence). CDR3 sequence: CASSSGTGFFIQYF. CDR3 DNA sequence: TGTGCCAGCAGTTCCGGGACAGGGTTTTTCATTCAGTACTTC.

This chain uses TRBV7-9 with TRBJ2-7; D is unresolved. CDR1 SEHNR and CDR2 FQNEAQ come from the germline V gene (reference sequence). V was pared by 8 bases and J by 0 bases, with 11 bases between. There are 13 residues in the CDR3. The CDR3: CASAEVSSYEQYF. CDR3 DNA: TGTGCCAGCGCCGAGGTTAGCTCCTACGAGCAGTACTTC.

The chain couples TRBV9 to TRBJ1-1; 10 bases match TRBD1. The V segment lost 3 bases and the J segment 4 bases; nucleotides outside the gene matches: 3. This CDR3 is 14 amino acids long. Germline values: CDR1 SGDLS, CDR2 YYNGEE. The CDR3 region is CASSGQGAVTEAFF. CDR3 coding DNA: TGTGCCAGCAGCGGACAGGGGGCGGTCACTGAAGCTTTCTTT.

The rearrangement joins TRBV5-5 to TRBJ1-1; D not certain. The germline V gene encodes CDR1 SGHKS and CDR2 YYEKEE (reference sequence). Trimming pared 4 bases from V and 4 bases from J, leaving 17 bases between. CDR3 length equals 15 residues. CDR3 bases: TGTGCCAGCAGCCCTCCTAGGCCGTGGGGCACTGAAGCTTTCTTT. Its protein product is CASSPPRPWGTEAFF. The variable domain in full, completed from reference TRBV5-5 and TRBJ1-1, reads DAGVTQSPTHLIKTRGQQVTLRCSPISGHKSVSWYQQVLGQGPQFIFQYYEKEERGRGNFPDRFSARQFPNYSSELNVNALLLGDSALYLCASSPPRPWGTEAFFGQGTRLTVV.

V and J are TRBV5-1 and TRBJ1-6; 9 nucleotides match TRBD1. Germline V lookup: CDR1 SGHRS, CDR2 YFSETQ. Trimming took 4 bases from V and 13 from J; bases not matched to a gene: 6. This CDR3 spans 13 amino acids. The CDR3: CASSPWDRDPLHF. Here the CDR3 DNA reads TGCGCCAGCAGCCCGTGGGACAGGGATCCCCTCCACTTT.

The J gene is TRBJ1-1, the V gene TRBV19; the D is unclear. Germline-derived CDR1 and CDR2 are LNHDA and SQIVND (reference sequence). V gave up 7 bases and J gave up 5 bases, with 14 bases separating them. The CDR3 is made up of 13 amino acids. The CDR3 spells CASTVGPGTEAFF. The CDR3 region has the DNA TGTGCCAGTACCGTGGGCCCGGGGACTGAAGCTTTCTTT.

The chain links TRBV6-5 to TRBJ1-1; 7 nucleotides match TRBD1. This CDR3 contains 14 residues. With 8 bases clipped from V and 1 base from J, the junction kept 7 bases outside the gene matches. Germline loops: CDR1 MNHEY, CDR2 SVGAGI. Written as DNA, the CDR3 is TGTGCCAGCGCCGCCGGGACAGCGAACACTGAAGCTTTCTTT. This translates into CASAAGTANTEAFF.

This clone was picked up one time. This chain joins TRBV30 and TRBJ2-5, with 7 bases lining up with TRBD2. The germline CDR1 and CDR2 sequences are GTSNPN and SVGIG (reference sequence). The junction had 17 bases not matched to a gene; V was cut back by 5 bases and J by 5 bases. CDR3 size: 16 residues. The CDR3 region is CAWRRGVQRGGETQYF. The CDR3 region has the DNA TGTGCCTGGCGACGGGGTGTCCAGCGGGGAGGGGAGACCCAGTACTTC.

The rearrangement joins TRBV4-1 to TRBJ1-6, with D possibly being TRBD1 (5 bases). The CDR3 is made up of 16 amino acids. Per germline, CDR1 MGHRA and CDR2 YSYEKL. Deletions cut 0 bases from V and 8 bases from J, with 14 bases between. The CDR3 coding sequence is TGCGCCAGCAGCCAAGATCCTGGCAGGGTTGATTCACCCCTCCACTTT. Its translation is CASSQDPGRVDSPLHF.

This clone was seen just once. The J gene is TRBJ2-3, the V gene TRBV18; 10 bases map to TRBD2. The CDR3 totals 16 residues. Germline values: CDR1 KGHSH, CDR2 LQKENI. J gave up 2 bases and V 2 bases, and 4 bases lay outside the gene matches. CDR3 region: CASSPRTSGHTDTQYF. For the CDR3, the DNA is TGTGCCAGCTCACCAAGGACTAGCGGCCACACAGATACGCAGTATTTT.

V usage is TRBV19 and J usage is TRBJ1-1; D is unclear. Germline CDR1 reads LNHDA; CDR2 reads SQIVND (reference sequence). V lost 3 bases and J lost 0, with 11 bases in between. This CDR3 is 15 amino acids long. The CDR3 coding sequence is TGTGCCAGTAGTATCTCAACGGAACTGAACACTGAAGCTTTCTTT. Translation: CASSISTELNTEAFF.

The chain employs TRBV5-1 and TRBJ1-4; no clear D. V was pared by 1 base and J by 4 bases, with 14 bases between. Per germline, CDR1 SGHRS and CDR2 YFSETQ. The CDR3 runs 16 residues. CDR3 sequence: CASSLRTATNNEKLFF. CDR3 coding DNA: TGCGCCAGCAGCTTGCGGACCGCAACGAATAATGAAAAACTGTTTTTT.

The chain has TRBV7-2 and TRBJ2-3, with D uncertain. Looked up from germline, CDR1 is SGHTA and CDR2 is FQGNSA. The CDR3 runs 13 residues. Trimming pared 4 bases from V and 4 bases from J, leaving 9 bases between. This chain's CDR3 is CASSSFSSDTQYF. The DNA for the CDR3 is TGTGCCAGCAGCTCCTTTTCCTCAGATACGCAGTATTTT.

The genes are TRBV19 and TRBJ2-3, with 8 bases fitting TRBD2. The germline CDR1 and CDR2 sequences are LNHDA and SQIVND (reference sequence). The CDR3 spans 15 residues. V gave up 1 base and J gave up 2 bases; unmatched junction bases: 2. DNA for the CDR3: TGTGCCAGTAGTATAGCGGGGGGGCTCACAGATACGCAGTATTTT. This gives the protein CASSIAGGLTDTQYF. The full variable domain, completed using reference TRBV19 and TRBJ2-3, is DGGITQSPKYLFRKEGQNVTLSCEQNLNHDAMYWYRQDPGQGLRLIYYSQIVNDFQKGDIAEGYSVSREKKESFPLTVTSAQKNPTAFYLCASSIAGGLTDTQYFGPGTRLTVL.

The V gene is TRBV27, the J gene TRBJ1-2; 8 bases match TRBD1. With 5 bases clipped from V and 8 bases from J, the junction kept 7 bases outside the gene matches. This CDR3 is built from 13 residues. The germline V gene encodes CDR1 MNHEY and CDR2 SMNVEV (reference sequence). CDR3 region: CASSPGTGKGYTF. DNA of the CDR3: TGTGCCAGCAGTCCCGGGACAGGTAAAGGCTACACCTTC.

The V and J genes are TRBV3-1 (or the pseudogene TRBV3-2) and TRBJ1-4; D is perhaps TRBD1 (6 bases). The CDR3 covers 19 residues. CDR1 LGHDT and CDR2 YNNKEL come from the germline V gene (reference sequence). Trimming left V 6 bases short and J 2 bases short, with 25 bases between. CDR3 region: CASRQMRGYIMRTNEKLFF. The CDR3 nucleotides read TGTGCCAGCAGACAAATGAGGGGGTATATTATGAGGACTAATGAAAAACTGTTTTTT.

The chain carries TRBV11-2 and TRBJ1-6; D is perhaps TRBD1 (5 bases). V lost 1 base, J lost 7 bases, and 11 bases lay in between. CDR3 length: 15 residues. Germline V gives CDR1 SGHAT, CDR2 FQNNGV. This CDR3 is CASSLAGTKNSPLHF. The CDR3 coding sequence is TGTGCCAGCAGCTTAGCCGGGACGAAAAATTCACCCCTCCACTTT. Based on the CDR3 plus reference TRBV11-2 and TRBJ1-6, the full variable domain is EAGVAQSPRYKIIEKRQSVAFWCNPISGHATLYWYQQILGQGPKLLIQFQNNGVVDDSQLPKDRFSAERLKGVDSTLKIQPAKLEDSAVYLCASSLAGTKNSPLHFGNGTRLTVT.

This clone has only a few counts. J is TRBJ1-5 and V is TRBV2; TRBD1 agrees at 12 bases. V was pared by 5 bases and J by 6 bases, with 5 bases of the junction left unmatched. This CDR3 region has 15 residues. The germline CDR1 and CDR2 sequences are SNHLY and FYNNEI. The CDR3 DNA reads TGTGCCAGCAGTCCCGGGACAGGGGGCACTCAGCCCCAGCATTTT. This translates into CASSPGTGGTQPQHF. Filled out from reference TRBV2 and TRBJ1-5, the complete variable domain reads EPEVTQTPSHQVTQMGQEVILRCVPISNHLYFYWYRQILGQKVEFLVSFYNNEISEKSEIFDDQFSVERPDGSNFTLKIRSTKLEDSAMYFCASSPGTGGTQPQHFGDGTRLSIL.